This TCR beta chain was retrieved from a study of PD-L1 blockade in urothelial cancer. Across the whole study: Analyses were performed on blood at 3 weeks after treatment start (the second dose) and at 6 weeks. The median T cell count in blood samples was 140,000 to 150,000.

CDR3 length equals 16 residues. Trimming stripped 2 bases from V and 0 bases from J, with 11 bases between. Germline V gene sequence: CDR1 SNHLY, CDR2 FYNNEI. This clone has just a few counts. Synthetic TCR analog templates were spiked into all PCRs individually. Data came from immunoSEQ multiplex PCR; TCRdb stores just in-frame clones and leaves some out. The table includes 25,000 to 40,000 clones, 84% detected once. The receptor's source is a man aged 60 to 75 with urothelial cancer. The specimen was PBMCs, collected around atezolizumab (anti-PD-L1) treatment. The V gene is TRBV2, the J gene TRBJ1-3, with D hard to call. CDR3 DNA: TGTGCCAGCAGTGAATTACCGATGAGCTCTGGAAACACCATATATTTT. This codes for CASSELPMSSGNTIYF.